The 10 T cell receptor beta chains below come from one sample, sequenced in a study of OX40 agonist ivuxolimab in advanced cancers. The data were produced by immunoSEQ multiplex PCR, yet TCRdb's version contains in-frame clones alone and is incomplete. The data contain tens of thousands of clones, 80% to 90% of them singletons. Sequenced material: CD4+ or CD8+ T cells sorted from blood, taken in a trial of the OX40 agonist ivuxolimab. All receptors come from an adult with an advanced solid tumor such as melanoma, head and neck, liver or kidney cancer.

A single count supports this clone. The CDR3 sequence: CASRLDRGTNYGYTF. DNA for the CDR3: TGTGCCAGTAGACTCGATAGGGGGACTAACTATGGCTACACCTTC. V usage is TRBV19 and J usage is TRBJ1-2; weak D call: TRBD1 (6 bases). V lost 6 bases and J 0 bases, leaving 14 bases between the germline ends. CDR1 and CDR2 (germline): LNHDA, SQIVND (reference sequence). The length of the CDR3 is 15 residues.

This sequence joins TRBV7-2 and TRBJ2-3; TRBD1 is a possible D gene (5 bases). The CDR3 covers 15 residues. V lost 2 bases and J 0 bases, leaving 9 bases between the germline ends. Germline V gene lookup returns CDR1 SGHTA and CDR2 FQGNSA. CDR3 loop: CASSLQGPSTDTQYF. CDR3 nucleotide sequence: TGTGCCAGCAGCTTACAGGGCCCTAGCACAGATACGCAGTATTTT.

The chain is built from TRBV29-1 and TRBJ1-2; 10 bases are shared with TRBD1. The CDR3 loop spans 15 amino acids. Germline CDR1 SQVTM, CDR2 ANQGSEA. J lost 3 bases, V lost 1 base, and 5 bases had no gene match. The CDR3 DNA is TGCAGCGTTGAAGCGTTGGGACAGGGGTACTATGGCTACACCTTC. This translates into CSVEALGQGYYGYTF.

This sequence joins TRBV5-1 and TRBJ1-2; 8 bases are a match to TRBD1. Germline CDR1 and CDR2: SGHRS and YFSETQ. The V segment lost 0 bases and the J segment 6 bases; nucleotides outside the gene matches: 1. The CDR3 contains 13 residues. The CDR3 bases are TGCGCCAGCAGCTTGGCAGGGGGCCATGGCTACACCTTC. It is translated as CASSLAGGHGYTF.

CDR3 sequence reads: CASSLDGAGRYTEAFF. The CDR3 DNA sequence: TGTGCCAGCAGCTTAGACGGGGCAGGCCGGTACACTGAAGCTTTCTTT. The chain links TRBV7-6 to TRBJ1-1; D might be TRBD1 (5 bases). This CDR3 spans 16 amino acids. V lost 1 base to trimming and J lost 3 bases, with 15 bases between them. Germline loops: CDR1 SGHVS, CDR2 FNYEAQ.

The CDR3 DNA is TGTGCCACGAAGCTAGGCGGTGGGACATACGAGCAGTACTTC. As protein: CATKLGGGTYEQYF. This chain links TRBV15 with TRBJ2-7, with TRBD1 as a possible D gene (6 bases). CDR1 and CDR2 from the germline V gene are LNHNV and YYDKDF (reference sequence). V was cut by 9 bases and J by 4 bases, with 19 bases left in between. This CDR3 is built from 14 residues.

The V call is TRBV7-2, the J call TRBJ2-1, with no clear D. V was shortened by 1 base and J by 7 bases, with 2 bases between the two germline ends. The CDR3 runs to 11 residues. Per the germline V gene, CDR1 is SGHTA and CDR2 is FQGNSA. The CDR3 loop is CASSLGNEQFF. The DNA of the CDR3 is TGTGCCAGCAGCTTAGGGAATGAGCAGTTCTTC.

The chain joins TRBV7-3 to TRBJ1-1; D not certain. Trimming removed 2 bases at V and 1 base at J, with 8 bases between. CDR1 and CDR2 from the germline V gene are SGHTA and FQGTGA. The CDR3 is 14 residues long. DNA of the CDR3: TGTGCCAGCAGCTTAGAGTTAGGGAACACTGAAGCTTTCTTT. As protein: CASSLELGNTEAFF. Together with reference TRBV7-3 and TRBJ1-1, the CDR3 gives the full variable domain: GAGVSQTPSNKVTEKGKYVELRCDPISGHTALYWYRQSLGQGPEFLIYFQGTGAADDSGLPNDRFFAVRPEGSVSTLKIQRTERGDSAVYLCASSLELGNTEAFFGQGTRLTVV.

The V call is TRBV7-2, the J call TRBJ2-2; either TRBD1 or TRBD2 may supply D (7 bases each). In germline, CDR1 is SGHTA, CDR2 FQGNSA. V was clipped by 6 bases and J by 4 bases, with 21 bases between them. The CDR3 is 17 residues long. CDR3 sequence (DNA): TGTGCCAGCAGTTTTCCCCAGGGGGGGAAGGGCACCGGGGAGCTGTTTTTT. Translating it yields CASSFPQGGKGTGELFF.

The V gene is TRBV5-1, the J gene TRBJ2-1; TRBD1 is a possible D gene (5 bases). The CDR3 totals 15 residues. V was shortened by 1 base and J by 0 bases, with 8 bases between the two germline ends. Germline lookup yields CDR1 SGHRS and CDR2 YFSETQ. CDR3 amino acids: CASSLHRSSYNEQFF. DNA of the CDR3: TGCGCCAGCAGCTTGCACAGGAGCTCCTACAATGAGCAGTTCTTC.